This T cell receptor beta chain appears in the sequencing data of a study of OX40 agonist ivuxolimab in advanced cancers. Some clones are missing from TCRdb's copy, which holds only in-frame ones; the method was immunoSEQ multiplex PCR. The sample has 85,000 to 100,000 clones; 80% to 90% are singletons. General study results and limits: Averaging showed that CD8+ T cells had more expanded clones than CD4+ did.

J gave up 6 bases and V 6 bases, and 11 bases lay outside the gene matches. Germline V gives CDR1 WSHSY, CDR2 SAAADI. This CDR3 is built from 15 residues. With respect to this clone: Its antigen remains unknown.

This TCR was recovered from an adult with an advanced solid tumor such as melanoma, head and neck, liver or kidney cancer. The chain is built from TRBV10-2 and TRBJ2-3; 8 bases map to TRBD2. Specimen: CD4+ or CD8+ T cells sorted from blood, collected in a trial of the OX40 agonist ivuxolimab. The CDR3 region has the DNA TGCGCCAGCAGATCTCAGACTAGCGTAGGCGATACGCAGTATTTT. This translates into CASRSQTSVGDTQYF.